What follows are 15 T cell receptor beta chains derived from one specimen sequenced in a study of shared clonotypes between healthy human individuals. Sequencing was performed with immunoSEQ multiplex PCR; in TCRdb, only in-frame clones are kept and a portion is missing. This sample carries 1.4 million to 1.5 million clones, roughly 97% of them seen once, and the ten largest clones take over 1%. The sequencing sample was made of naive CD4+ T cells sorted from blood. Subset specified: CD45RA+ positively selected. These TCRs come from a man between 25 and 39 years old in good health.

This sequence joins TRBV28 and TRBJ1-5; 9 nucleotides agree with TRBD1. The CDR3 is made up of 16 amino acids. The J segment lost 7 bases and the V segment lost 5 bases, leaving 12 bases of the junction unmatched. Germline V lookup: CDR1 MDHEN, CDR2 SYDVKM. The CDR3: CASSLRDRVRRQPQHF. CDR3 bases: TGTGCCAGCAGTCTCCGGGACAGGGTCAGGAGGCAGCCCCAGCATTTT.

In regard to this clone: The junction departs from the called germline gene at one end, perhaps through a read error. V usage is TRBV9 and J usage is TRBJ2-1, with 9 bases identical to TRBD2. This CDR3 contains 15 residues. Per the germline V gene, CDR1 is SGDLS and CDR2 is YYNGEE. The CDR3 reads CASTVTGTSFDEQFF. The CDR3 DNA reads TGTGCCAGCACCGTAACCGGGACTAGCTTCGATGAGCAGTTCTTC.

The V and J genes are TRBV2 and TRBJ1-2, with 10 positions matching TRBD1. V dropped 6 bases and J dropped 4; count of bases not matched to a gene: 8. This CDR3 is 15 amino acids long. From germline, CDR1 is SNHLY and CDR2 FYNNEI. The CDR3 sequence is CASSAGQGSGYGYTF. The DNA of the CDR3 is TGTGCCAGCAGCGCGGGACAGGGGAGTGGCTATGGCTACACCTTC.

This clone was counted a single time. V gene TRBV29-1 combines with J gene TRBJ2-3; D possibly corresponds to TRBD1 (6 bases). This CDR3 is built from 15 residues. Germline CDR1 reads SQVTM; CDR2 reads ANQGSEA. The V gene lost 4 bases and the J gene lost 0 bases, with 14 bases spanning the gap. CDR3 nucleotide sequence: TGCAGCGTTGCGGCGACAGGAGTGAGCACAGATACGCAGTATTTT. As protein: CSVAATGVSTDTQYF.

V is TRBV27 and J is TRBJ2-5, with 7 bases aligning to TRBD1. The V gene's germline CDR1 is MNHEY and CDR2 SMNVEV (reference sequence). The CDR3 is 13 residues long. The V segment lost 2 bases and the J segment 5 bases; nucleotides outside the gene matches: 2. DNA of the CDR3: TGTGCCAGCAGTTTACAGGGGGACGAGACCCAGTACTTC. Amino acid sequence: CASSLQGDETQYF.

The V call is TRBV5-1, the J call TRBJ2-3; D is unclear. CDR1 and CDR2 from the germline V gene are SGHRS and YFSETQ. V was pared by 4 bases and J by 2 bases, with 11 bases between. The CDR3 totals 14 residues. The CDR3 spells CASSLGVATDTQYF. The CDR3 DNA reads TGCGCCAGCAGCCTGGGTGTTGCCACAGATACGCAGTATTTT.

The V call is TRBV11-2, the J call TRBJ1-2; D is unclear. The CDR3 sequence is 13 residues long. Trimming shortened V by 1 base and J by 4 bases, and 7 bases separated the two germline ends. CDR1 and CDR2 from the germline V gene are SGHAT and FQNNGV. The CDR3: CASSLVQSYGYTF. The CDR3 region has the DNA TGTGCCAGCAGCTTAGTACAGAGCTATGGCTACACCTTC.

This clone has only one observation. The chain uses TRBV7-2 and TRBJ1-3; no firm D call. This CDR3 spans 15 amino acids. The V and J ends lost 1 base and 0 bases respectively, with 7 bases between them. CDR1 is SGHTA and CDR2 is FQGNSA in the germline V gene. CDR3 amino acids: CASSLVRNSGNTIYF. For the CDR3, the DNA is TGTGCCAGCAGCTTAGTCCGCAACTCTGGAAACACCATATATTTT.

This chain links TRBV6-1 with TRBJ2-3; D unclear. Trimming shortened V by 2 bases and J by 0 bases, and 6 bases separated the two germline ends. The CDR3 covers 14 residues. Germline V lookup: CDR1 MNHNS, CDR2 SASEGT. The CDR3, as DNA: TGTGCCAGCAGTGAACTGACAAGCACAGATACGCAGTATTTT. This gives the protein CASSELTSTDTQYF.

V and J are TRBV2 and TRBJ2-1, with D unclear. The V gene's germline CDR1 is SNHLY and CDR2 FYNNEI. The CDR3 is made up of 11 amino acids. Between the trimmed V and J ends, which lost 6 bases and 10 bases, there was a span of 10 bases. As DNA, the CDR3 is TGTGCCAGCAGATACGCGCGAGAGCAGTTCTTC. It specifies CASRYAREQFF.

V is TRBV27 and J is TRBJ2-5; 10 nucleotides match TRBD2. V shed 5 bases, J shed 2 bases, and the junction held 14 bases outside the gene matches. From germline, CDR1 is MNHEY and CDR2 SMNVEV (reference sequence). This CDR3 is 18 amino acids long. The CDR3 DNA is TGTGCCAGCAGTCCGAGACTAGCGGGCGTTCCCCAGCAAGAGACCCAGTACTTC. It codes for CASSPRLAGVPQQETQYF.

About this clone: Other DNA variants within this sample encode the same CDR3. The chain carries TRBV7-9 and TRBJ2-5; D is unclear. Trimming took off 4 bases at V and 1 base at J, with 4 bases between the two ends. The CDR3 totals 12 residues. Germline values: CDR1 SEHNR, CDR2 FQNEAQ (reference sequence). For the CDR3, the DNA is TGTGCCAGCAGCTCACTCCAAGAGACCCAGTACTTC. Translated: CASSSLQETQYF.

V and J are TRBV6-1 and TRBJ1-1, with no clear D. The germline gives CDR1 MNHNS, CDR2 SASEGT. This CDR3 is built from 13 residues. V shed 6 bases and J shed 2 bases, with 10 bases lying between them. The CDR3 bases are TGTGCCAGCAGACGACTGAGAAACACTGAAGCTTTCTTT. Amino acid sequence: CASRRLRNTEAFF.

The V gene is TRBV30, the J gene TRBJ2-2, with D uncertain. This CDR3 contains 11 residues. V shed 2 bases and J shed 3 bases, with 1 base lying between them. The V gene's germline CDR1 is GTSNPN and CDR2 SVGIG (reference sequence). CDR3 sequence: CAWSHTGELFF. DNA of the CDR3: TGTGCCTGGAGTCACACCGGGGAGCTGTTTTTT.

The chain has TRBV27 and TRBJ2-2; D is undetermined. The CDR3 totals 12 residues. Deletions cut 6 bases from V and 7 bases from J, with 9 bases between. CDR1 and CDR2 from the germline V gene are MNHEY and SMNVEV (reference sequence). Here the CDR3 DNA reads TGTGCCAGCAGCCTGGTCGGCGGGGAGCTGTTTTTT. Protein product: CASSLVGGELFF.